The entry that follows covers one T cell receptor beta chain sequence. Its target is unknown. This is likely a read error, given that the CDR3 carries no conserved phenylalanine or tryptophan at its end. CDR1 and CDR2 from the germline V gene are SGHAT and FQNNGV. This CDR3 region has 15 residues. This record belongs to a study of tumor-infiltrating lymphocytes in primary liver carcinoma. The overall study: Tumor staging was T1-T3 N0M0; sizes spanned 4.2 to 10 cm across.

Alongside blood RNA obtained from unsorted whole blood, germline DNA was also extracted. General study findings and limits: Since sampling was bulk and unsorted, CD4+ and CD8+ repertoires were not compared. The top-250-clone fraction was significantly higher in tumors than in blood (p = 0.039). Tumor-adjacent and tumor-blood pairs overlapped less than tumor region pairs did.

Priming with a constant-region primer yielded TCR beta cDNA from approximately 500 ng total RNA. Sequencing libraries for TCR beta derived from three nested multiplex PCR rounds that used slightly modified ARM-PCR. The study ran its first two PCR rounds for around 9 cycles each, using TRBV1-TRBV30 forward primers and a C-beta reverse primer. MiXCR was run by TCRdb on the multiplex PCR reads, yielding one entry per CDR3 protein. This repertoire shows about 320,000 distinct CDR3 sequences, around three fifths found once; its top ten account for approximately 17%. The TCR comes from a woman aged 30 to 39 with primary liver carcinoma and hepatitis B virus infection. The sequencing input was peripheral blood. V gene TRBV11-2 combines with J gene TRBJ2-5; 11 bases align to TRBD1. The CDR3 loop reads CACSMGQGGTETQYL. DNA for the CDR3: TGTGCCTGCAGTATGGGACAGGGGGGTACTGAGACCCAGTACCTC.